The 3 T cell receptor beta chains listed next were all sequenced from one sample in a study of CD8+ T cells in alopecia areata (dated by TCRdb to 2017 to 2018). The library was produced with the immunoSEQ multiplex PCR assay. To provide template for TCR sequencing, every sample had RNA extracted and reverse transcribed into cDNA. Drawn from immuneACCESS, this table holds only the in-frame rearrangements with V and J called that TCRdb kept. Clones are partly lost; checked studies trace under half to an unresolved V gene and leave the rest unexplained. Present in this sample are roughly 140,000 clones, about two thirds of which were seen just once. The ten biggest clones cover 36% of the sample. The sequenced material came from CD8+ T cells sorted from blood. The source is a human donor in good health.

The rearrangement links TRBV5-6 to TRBJ2-3; tentative D call: TRBD1 (5 bases). CDR3 length: 15 residues. Germline V gene lookup returns CDR1 SGHDT and CDR2 YYEEEE. Trimming stripped 1 base from V and 4 bases from J, with 13 bases between. The CDR3 region has the DNA TGTGCCAGCAGCTTGACGGCAGGGCGGTCAGATACGCAGTATTTT. It encodes CASSLTAGRSDTQYF.

The chain joins TRBV27 to TRBJ2-6; D not certain. CDR1 is MNHEY and CDR2 is SMNVEV in the germline V gene (reference sequence). Trimming shortened V by 6 bases and J by 0 bases, and 6 bases separated the two germline ends. This CDR3 has 14 residues. The CDR3 here is CASSPDSGANVLTF. CDR3 DNA sequence: TGTGCCAGCAGCCCCGACTCTGGGGCCAACGTCCTGACTTTC.

V and J are TRBV7-9 and TRBJ2-1; 7 nucleotides align to TRBD1. V lost 4 bases and J lost 0; bases outside the gene matches: 9. From germline, CDR1 is SEHNR and CDR2 FQNEAQ (reference sequence). The CDR3 has 17 residues. CDR3 amino acids: CASSYGNRGSSYNEQFF. DNA of the CDR3: TGTGCCAGCAGCTATGGGAACAGGGGAAGCTCCTACAATGAGCAGTTCTTC.